The 30 T cell receptor beta chains below all came from one sample that was sequenced in a study of T-cell reconstitution after alpha-beta-depleted transplantation in children. For TCRbeta, the library was prepared with unique molecular identifiers. In TCRdb, the PCR reads were re-called with MiXCR into one record per CDR3 protein. The sample records 260,000 or so distinct CDR3 sequences, around 12% being singletons. The specimen comprised PBMCs from the stem cell graft donor, sampled from the stem cell graft. Every receptor here comes from a human donor who donated a stem cell graft to a child with acute lymphoblastic leukemia.

At least ten counts were recorded for this clonotype. The rearrangement joins TRBV5-1 to TRBJ1-2, with 7 bases aligning to TRBD1. V shed 4 bases and J 0 bases; nucleotides not matched to a gene: 6. Germline-derived CDR1 and CDR2 are SGHRS and YFSETQ. The CDR3 spans 15 residues. CDR3 loop: CASSDRQGSNYGYTF. In DNA form, the CDR3 reads TGCGCCAGCAGCGACCGACAGGGCTCTAACTATGGCTACACCTTC.

At least ten counts were recorded for this clonotype. The chain is built from TRBV20-1 and TRBJ2-7, with 11 positions matching TRBD1. Germline V CDR1 and CDR2: DFQATT, SNEGSKA (reference sequence). The V and J ends lost 1 base and 11 bases, in that order; junction bases with no gene match: 10. The CDR3 runs to 14 residues. The CDR3 sequence is CSARAAGQGVGEYF. Written as DNA, the CDR3 is TGCAGTGCTAGAGCAGCGGGACAGGGGGTAGGAGAGTACTTC.

This clonotype was seen repeatedly, ten times or more. The rearrangement joins TRBV9 to TRBJ2-7; 8 bases align to TRBD2. Germline lookup yields CDR1 SGDLS and CDR2 YYNGEE. The V gene end was trimmed by 0 bases and the J gene end by 3 bases; junction bases not matched to a gene: 8. The CDR3 sequence is 16 residues long. CDR3 in amino acids: CASSVGAGGTSYEQYF. The CDR3 DNA follows: TGTGCCAGCAGCGTAGGGGCGGGAGGCACCAGCTACGAGCAGTACTTC.

This clonotype was seen many times. This chain links TRBV4-2 with TRBJ2-7; D is unresolved. The CDR3 is made up of 15 amino acids. In germline, CDR1 is LGHNA, CDR2 YNFKEQ. Between the trimmed V and J ends, which lost 0 bases and 2 bases, there was a span of 11 bases. Written as DNA, the CDR3 is TGTGCCAGCAGCCAAGAAGCGTACCAGCCCTACGAGCAGTACTTC. This encodes CASSQEAYQPYEQYF.

Many counts were recorded for this clonotype. J is TRBJ2-7 and V is TRBV6-5; the D is unclear. The CDR3 contains 13 residues. V lost 4 bases, J lost 3 bases, and 10 bases lay in between. Germline V gives CDR1 MNHEY, CDR2 SVGAGI. CDR3 region: CASSSIPVYEQYF. CDR3 DNA sequence: TGTGCCAGCAGTTCCATACCAGTCTACGAGCAGTACTTC.

This clonotype was counted at least ten times. The V call is TRBV2, the J call TRBJ2-1; TRBD1 aligns across 10 bases. Trimming removed 8 bases from V and 7 bases from J; junction bases left unmatched: 8. In germline, CDR1 is SNHLY, CDR2 FYNNEI. The CDR3 is made up of 14 amino acids. The CDR3, as DNA: TGTGCCAGCGTTTCGGGACAGGGGTGGAATGAGCAGTTCTTC. Protein product: CASVSGQGWNEQFF.

This clonotype has a handful of counts. A read error may explain this, as a much larger clone is one base away. This chain uses TRBV5-1 with TRBJ2-4, with 7 bases aligning to TRBD1. Germline values: CDR1 SGHRS, CDR2 YFSETQ. The length of the CDR3 is 17 residues. The CDR3 region has the DNA TGCGCCAGCAGCTTGGCCCCTGGACAGGTCGTTATAAACAGTCAGTACTTC. Translated: CASSLAPGQVVINSQYF. Using reference TRBV5-1 and TRBJ2-4 for the parts outside the CDR3, the full variable domain is KAGVTQTPRYLIKTRGQQVTLSCSPISGHRSVSWYQQTPGQGLQFLFEYFSETQRNKGNFPGRFSGRQFSNSRSEMNVSTLELGDSALYLCASSLAPGQVVINSQYFGAGTRLSVL.

This clonotype occurred many times. The V gene is TRBV6-5, the J gene TRBJ2-7; 7 bases fit TRBD1. The germline V gene encodes CDR1 MNHEY and CDR2 SVGAGI. V was pared by 4 bases and J by 3 bases, with 9 bases of the junction left unmatched. The CDR3 length is 15 residues. The CDR3 protein is CASSSSSGTVYEQYF. The CDR3 bases are TGTGCCAGCAGTTCATCGTCCGGGACAGTCTACGAGCAGTACTTC.

This clonotype was recorded only once. The V and J genes are TRBV5-4 and TRBJ2-7; 8 bases are shared with TRBD1. The CDR3 has 14 residues. The V gene end was trimmed by 2 bases and the J gene end by 6 bases; junction bases not matched to a gene: 7. Germline CDR1 and CDR2: SGHNT and YYREEE (reference sequence). The CDR3, as DNA: TGTGCCAGCAGCTTAGGACAGGGAGTGACCGAGCAGTACTTC. This sequence encodes CASSLGQGVTEQYF.

This clonotype was observed a few times. The chain recombines TRBV7-9 with TRBJ1-4; no firm D call. The V end lost 2 bases, the J end lost 5 bases, and 9 bases lay between the germline ends. Germline V gives CDR1 SEHNR, CDR2 FQNEAQ (reference sequence). The CDR3 spans 14 residues. The CDR3: CASSLRAQNEKLFF. CDR3 in DNA: TGTGCCAGCAGCTTAAGGGCCCAGAATGAAAAACTGTTTTTT.

This clonotype was detected ten times or more. The chain is built from TRBV20-1 and TRBJ2-2; maybe TRBD1 (5 bases). The CDR3 runs to 16 residues. V lost 2 bases and J lost 5, with 18 bases in between. Germline values: CDR1 DFQATT, CDR2 SNEGSKA (reference sequence). In DNA, the CDR3 is TGCAGTGCTAGATCCCCCCTGCAGGGCGTAACCGGGGAGCTGTTTTTT. It yields the protein CSARSPLQGVTGELFF.

This clonotype has just a few counts. This likely comes from a read error, as the CDR3 has no conserved phenylalanine or tryptophan at its end. The DNA is omitted, as the CDR3 cannot be located on it reliably, and the CDR3 follows TCRdb's listing. The chain carries TRBV29-1 and TRBJ2-5; the table's D call of TRBD2 was not tested on the DNA. The CDR3 is 13 residues long, counting both termini. Germline V gene lookup returns CDR1 SQVTM and CDR2 ANQGSEA. Here the CDR3 reads CSVIGLADPTLIA.

This clonotype appeared many times. The CDR3 protein is CASTYQPGLAGGAGELFF. CDR3 DNA: TGCGCCAGCACGTACCAACCGGGACTAGCGGGGGGCGCCGGGGAGCTGTTTTTT. The chain recombines TRBV5-1 with TRBJ2-2; 15 nucleotides match TRBD2. J lost 6 bases, V lost 6 bases, and 12 bases had no gene match. From germline, CDR1 is SGHRS and CDR2 YFSETQ. The CDR3 has 18 amino acids. Full variable domain (rest looked up from reference TRBV5-1 and TRBJ2-2): KAGVTQTPRYLIKTRGQQVTLSCSPISGHRSVSWYQQTPGQGLQFLFEYFSETQRNKGNFPGRFSGRQFSNSRSEMNVSTLELGDSALYLCASTYQPGLAGGAGELFFGEGSRLTVL.

The table lists this clonotype with many counts. The J gene is TRBJ1-2, the V gene TRBV29-1; D remains unclear. This CDR3 is 13 amino acids long. The V and J ends lost 0 bases and 4 bases respectively, with 9 bases between them. Germline V gives CDR1 SQVTM, CDR2 ANQGSEA. The CDR3, as DNA: TGCAGCGTTGAAGAGGGTCGGACCTATGGCTACACCTTC. Translating it yields CSVEEGRTYGYTF.

This clonotype was observed at least ten times. The chain couples TRBV6-2 or TRBV6-3 to TRBJ2-5, with a weak D call TRBD1 (5 bases). The CDR3 is 14 residues long. Germline V gene data show CDR1 as MNHEY and CDR2 as SVGEGT. Trimming took 5 bases from V and 0 from J, leaving 10 bases between them. The CDR3 nucleotides read TGTGCCAGCAGTCTTTGGACAAACCAAGAGACCCAGTACTTC. Translation: CASSLWTNQETQYF.

Many counts were recorded for this clonotype. This sequence joins TRBV29-1 and TRBJ1-1; D unresolved. Trimming shortened V by 4 bases and J by 0 bases, and 6 bases separated the two germline ends. Germline V gene lookup returns CDR1 SQVTM and CDR2 ANQGSEA. The CDR3 is made up of 12 amino acids. CDR3: CSVAVLNTEAFF. CDR3 nucleotides: TGCAGCGTTGCGGTCCTGAACACTGAAGCTTTCTTT.

This clonotype occurred a few times. This chain connects TRBV6-2 or TRBV6-3 to TRBJ2-3; 7 bases are shared with TRBD1. CDR1 MNHEY and CDR2 SVGEGT come from the germline V gene. V dropped 4 bases and J dropped 5; count of bases not matched to a gene: 6. This CDR3 spans 14 amino acids. The DNA of the CDR3 is TGTGCCAGCAGTTCCGGACAGGCTATAGATACGCAGTATTTT. The encoded protein is CASSSGQAIDTQYF.

The sample holds many counts of this clonotype. V and J are TRBV29-1 and TRBJ2-5; no reliable D call. Trimming took off 8 bases at V and 5 bases at J, with 15 bases between the two ends. Germline CDR1 and CDR2: SQVTM and ANQGSEA. The CDR3 covers 12 residues. The CDR3 DNA is TGCAGCTTCCTCACCCCCCCGGAGACCCAGTACTTC. Protein product: CSFLTPPETQYF.

Many counts were recorded for this clonotype. The J gene is TRBJ2-7, the V gene TRBV6-1, with D possibly being TRBD2 (6 bases). The CDR3 has 13 residues. CDR1 MNHNS and CDR2 SASEGT come from the germline V gene. V gave up 6 bases and J gave up 2 bases, with 11 bases separating them. In DNA form, the CDR3 reads TGTGCCAGCAGACTAGCCTCGACCTACGAGCAGTACTTC. Encoded protein: CASRLASTYEQYF.

This clonotype was detected ten times or more. This sequence joins TRBV4-3 and TRBJ1-4; unclear D gene. Germline V lookup: CDR1 LGHNA, CDR2 YSLEER. V was shortened by 0 bases and J by 1 base, with 6 bases between the two germline ends. The length of the CDR3 is 15 residues. The CDR3 reads CASSQDRKTNEKLFF. Here the CDR3 DNA reads TGCGCCAGCAGCCAAGATAGGAAAACTAATGAAAAACTGTTTTTT.

The V and J genes are TRBV4-2 and TRBJ1-4; TRBD1 might be the D (5 bases). The ends were cut back, 0 bases at V and 8 bases at J, with 10 bases in the middle. The germline CDR1 and CDR2 sequences are LGHNA and YNFKEQ. The CDR3 runs to 14 residues. The CDR3 sequence: CASSQDAREEKLFF. The CDR3 DNA reads as TGTGCCAGCAGCCAAGACGCCAGGGAGGAAAAACTGTTTTTT.

This clonotype was observed many times. This chain uses TRBV7-9 with TRBJ2-1; D is possibly TRBD2 (5 bases). This CDR3 is 14 amino acids long. Germline V gene lookup returns CDR1 SEHNR and CDR2 FQNEAQ (reference sequence). V was clipped by 5 bases and J by 0 bases, with 8 bases between them. Here the CDR3 reads CASSQAGSYNEQFF. The CDR3 DNA is TGTGCCAGCAGCCAGGCGGGCTCCTACAATGAGCAGTTCTTC.

This clonotype was seen at least ten times. The chain links TRBV6-5 to TRBJ1-1; TRBD1 aligns across 7 bases. Germline lookup yields CDR1 MNHEY and CDR2 SVGAGI. V was pared by 6 bases and J by 12 bases, with 10 bases of the junction left unmatched. The CDR3 sequence is 12 residues long. The CDR3 spells CASRGHQGVTFF. In nucleotides, the CDR3 is TGTGCCAGCAGAGGACACCAGGGGGTGACTTTCTTT.

Ten or more counts support this clonotype. This rearrangement joins TRBV27 to TRBJ2-3; tentatively, D is TRBD2 (7 bases). Germline V gene data show CDR1 as MNHEY and CDR2 as SMNVEV (reference sequence). V lost 8 bases and J lost 1, with 13 bases in between. This CDR3 is 14 amino acids long. CDR3 in amino acids: CASVRGGGTDTQYF. The DNA for the CDR3 is TGTGCCAGCGTTAGGGGGGGCGGCACAGATACGCAGTATTTT.

This clonotype was picked up many times. The V and J genes are TRBV5-6 and TRBJ1-2; D is unclear. Trimming stripped 5 bases from V and 0 bases from J, with 14 bases between. The germline CDR1 and CDR2 sequences are SGHDT and YYEEEE. This CDR3 spans 15 amino acids. For the CDR3, the DNA is TGTGCCAGCAGTTATGACGGTGAGACTAACTATGGCTACACCTTC. Translation: CASSYDGETNYGYTF.

This clonotype was detected many times. The gene calls are TRBV4-2 and TRBJ2-3, with no clear D. The V gene lost 0 bases and the J gene lost 4 bases, with 5 bases spanning the gap. The CDR3 extends over 13 amino acids. The germline CDR1 and CDR2 sequences are LGHNA and YNFKEQ. In DNA form, the CDR3 reads TGTGCCAGCAGCCAAGATTGGGCAGATACGCAGTATTTT. Amino acids: CASSQDWADTQYF.

This clonotype was seen repeatedly, ten times or more. The chain joins TRBV5-1 to TRBJ2-7; D may be TRBD1 (6 bases). Trimming left V 3 bases short and J 0 bases short, with 10 bases between. This CDR3 has 14 residues. Germline CDR1 SGHRS, CDR2 YFSETQ. In nucleotides, the CDR3 is TGCGCCAGCAGCTCAGGGGCGACCTCCTACGAGCAGTACTTC. Amino acids: CASSSGATSYEQYF.

This clonotype was seen a few times. V gene TRBV7-3 combines with J gene TRBJ2-1; D unresolved. This CDR3 is 13 amino acids long. Trimming left V 5 bases short and J 8 bases short, with 13 bases between. Germline V CDR1 and CDR2: SGHTA, FQGTGA. The CDR3 coding sequence is TGTGCCAGCAGCCCCCATGGGGATTATGAGCAGTTCTTC. Its protein is CASSPHGDYEQFF.

V gene TRBV30 combines with J gene TRBJ1-2; D possibly corresponds to TRBD1 (5 bases). V was cut by 3 bases and J by 7 bases, with 12 bases left in between. From germline, CDR1 is GTSNPN and CDR2 SVGIG (reference sequence). The CDR3 is 12 amino acids. The CDR3 DNA is TGTGCCTGGAGCCCAGGGTGGGGTGGCTACACCTTC. This encodes CAWSPGWGGYTF.

This clonotype was seen more than once but under ten times. The CDR3 sequence is CASSAIPGAAPYNEQFF. The CDR3 coding sequence is TGTGCCAGCAGCGCTATCCCTGGAGCGGCGCCCTACAATGAGCAGTTCTTC. This sequence joins TRBV9 and TRBJ2-1, with TRBD2 as a possible D gene (5 bases). Germline CDR1 SGDLS, CDR2 YYNGEE. The CDR3 covers 17 residues. The V gene lost 3 bases and the J gene lost 2 bases, with 18 bases spanning the gap.